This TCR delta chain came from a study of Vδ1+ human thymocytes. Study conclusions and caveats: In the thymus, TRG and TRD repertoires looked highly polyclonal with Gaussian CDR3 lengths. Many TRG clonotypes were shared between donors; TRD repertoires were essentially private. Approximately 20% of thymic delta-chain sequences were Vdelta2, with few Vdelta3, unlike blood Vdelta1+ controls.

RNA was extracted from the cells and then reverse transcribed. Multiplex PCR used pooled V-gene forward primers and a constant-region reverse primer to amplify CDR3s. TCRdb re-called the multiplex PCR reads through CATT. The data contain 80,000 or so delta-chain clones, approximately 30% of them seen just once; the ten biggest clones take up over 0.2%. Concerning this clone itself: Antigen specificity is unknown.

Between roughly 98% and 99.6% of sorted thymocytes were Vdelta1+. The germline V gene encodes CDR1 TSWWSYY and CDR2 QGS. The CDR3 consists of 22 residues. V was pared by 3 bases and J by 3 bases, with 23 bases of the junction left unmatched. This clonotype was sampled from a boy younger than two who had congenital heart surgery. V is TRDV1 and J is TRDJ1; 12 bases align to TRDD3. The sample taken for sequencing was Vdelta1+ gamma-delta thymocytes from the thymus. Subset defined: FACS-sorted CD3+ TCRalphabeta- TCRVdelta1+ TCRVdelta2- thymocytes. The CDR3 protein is CALGDSHMSRTGGYNCADKLIF. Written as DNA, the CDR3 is TGTGCTCTTGGGGACTCCCACATGAGCCGTACTGGGGGATACAACTGTGCCGATAAACTCATCTTT.